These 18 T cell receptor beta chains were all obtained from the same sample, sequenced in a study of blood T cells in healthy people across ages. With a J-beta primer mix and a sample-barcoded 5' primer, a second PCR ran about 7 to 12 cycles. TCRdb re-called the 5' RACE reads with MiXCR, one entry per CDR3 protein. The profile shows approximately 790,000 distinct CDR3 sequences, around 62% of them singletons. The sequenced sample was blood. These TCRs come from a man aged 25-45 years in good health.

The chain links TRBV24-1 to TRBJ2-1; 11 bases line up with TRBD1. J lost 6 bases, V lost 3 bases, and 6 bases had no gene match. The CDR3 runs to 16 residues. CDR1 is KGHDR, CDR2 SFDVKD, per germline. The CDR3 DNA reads TGTGCCACCAGTGATCCGGGACAGGGGGTAATCAATGAGCAGTTCTTC. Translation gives CATSDPGQGVINEQFF.

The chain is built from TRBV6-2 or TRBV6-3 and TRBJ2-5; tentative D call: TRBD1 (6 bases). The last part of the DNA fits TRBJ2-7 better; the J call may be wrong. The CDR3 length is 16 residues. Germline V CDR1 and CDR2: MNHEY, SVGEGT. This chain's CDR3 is CASSYSADRHGYEQYF. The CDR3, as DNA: TGTGCCAGCAGTTACTCTGCCGACAGGCACGGCTACGAGCAGTACTTC.

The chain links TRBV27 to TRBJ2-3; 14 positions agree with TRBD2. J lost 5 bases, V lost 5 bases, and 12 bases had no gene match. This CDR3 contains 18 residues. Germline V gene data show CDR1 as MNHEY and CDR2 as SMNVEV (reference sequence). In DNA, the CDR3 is TGTGCCAGCAGTCCCCTCGGGACTAGCGGGGGTTCCGTAGATACGCAGTATTTT. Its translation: CASSPLGTSGGSVDTQYF.

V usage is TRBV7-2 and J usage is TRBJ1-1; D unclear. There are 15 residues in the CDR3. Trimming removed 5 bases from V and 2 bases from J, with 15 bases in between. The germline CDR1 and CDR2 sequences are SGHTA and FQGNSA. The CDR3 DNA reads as TGTGCCAGCAGCCCCGGTGGGCTTCTTAACACTGAAGCTTTCTTT. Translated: CASSPGGLLNTEAFF.

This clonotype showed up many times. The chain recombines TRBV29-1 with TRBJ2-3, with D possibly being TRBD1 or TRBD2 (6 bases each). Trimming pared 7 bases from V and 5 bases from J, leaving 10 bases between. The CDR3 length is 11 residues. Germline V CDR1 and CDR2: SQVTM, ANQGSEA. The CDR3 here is CSGGAEDTQYF. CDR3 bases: TGCAGCGGGGGGGCCGAAGATACGCAGTATTTT.

This CDR3 is CASTLIRDRPYNEQFF. As DNA, the CDR3 is TGTGCCAGCACGTTAATCCGGGACAGGCCCTACAATGAGCAGTTCTTC. The V gene is TRBV12-3 or TRBV12-4, the J gene TRBJ2-1; 8 positions agree with TRBD1. The ends lost 7 bases at V and 2 bases at J; junction bases unmatched: 10. The CDR3 is 16 amino acids.

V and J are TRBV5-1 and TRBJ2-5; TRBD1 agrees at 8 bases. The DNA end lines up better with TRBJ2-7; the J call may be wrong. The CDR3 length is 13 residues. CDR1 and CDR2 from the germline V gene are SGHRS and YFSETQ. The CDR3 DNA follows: TGCGCCAGCAGCTTCCGACAGGGGTCCGAGCAGTACTTC. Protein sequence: CASSFRQGSEQYF.

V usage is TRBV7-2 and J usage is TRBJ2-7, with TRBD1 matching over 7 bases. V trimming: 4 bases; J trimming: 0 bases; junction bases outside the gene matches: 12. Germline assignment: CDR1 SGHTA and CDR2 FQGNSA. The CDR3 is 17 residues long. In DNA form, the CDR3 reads TGTGCCAGCAGCTCGAGACTTGGGACAGAGATCTCCTACGAGCAGTACTTC. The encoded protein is CASSSRLGTEISYEQYF.

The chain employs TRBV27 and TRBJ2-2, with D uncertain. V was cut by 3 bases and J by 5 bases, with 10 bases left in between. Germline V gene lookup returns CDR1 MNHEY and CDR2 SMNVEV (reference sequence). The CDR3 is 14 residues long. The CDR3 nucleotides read TGTGCCAGCAGTTTGCTCCAGGCTACCGGGGAGCTGTTTTTT. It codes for CASSLLQATGELFF.

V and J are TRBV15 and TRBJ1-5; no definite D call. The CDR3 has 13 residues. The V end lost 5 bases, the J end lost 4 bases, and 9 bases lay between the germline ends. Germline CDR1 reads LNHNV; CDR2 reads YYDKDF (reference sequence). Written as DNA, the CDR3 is TGTGCCACCAGCCTCGATAGAAATCAGCCCCAGCATTTT. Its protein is CATSLDRNQPQHF. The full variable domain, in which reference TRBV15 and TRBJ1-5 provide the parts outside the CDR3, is DAMVIQNPRYQVTQFGKPVTLSCSQTLNHNVMYWYQQKSSQAPKLLFHYYDKDFNNEADTPDNFQSRRPNTSFCFLDIRSPGLGDTAMYLCATSLDRNQPQHFGDGTRLSIL.

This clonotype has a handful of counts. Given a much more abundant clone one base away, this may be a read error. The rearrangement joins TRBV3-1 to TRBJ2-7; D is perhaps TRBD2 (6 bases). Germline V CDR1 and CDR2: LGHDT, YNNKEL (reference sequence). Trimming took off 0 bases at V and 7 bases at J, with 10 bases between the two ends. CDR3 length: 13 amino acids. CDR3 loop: CASSQDGGNEQYF. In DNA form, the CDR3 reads TGTGCCAGCAGCCAAGATGGAGGGAATGAGCAGTACTTC.

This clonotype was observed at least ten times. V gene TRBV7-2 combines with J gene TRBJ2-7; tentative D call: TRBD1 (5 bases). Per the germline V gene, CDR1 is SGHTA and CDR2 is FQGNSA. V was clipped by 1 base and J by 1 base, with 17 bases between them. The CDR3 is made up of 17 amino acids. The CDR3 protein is CASSLGFGRVESYEQYF. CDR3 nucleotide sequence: TGTGCCAGCAGCTTAGGGTTTGGCAGGGTCGAATCCTACGAGCAGTACTTC.

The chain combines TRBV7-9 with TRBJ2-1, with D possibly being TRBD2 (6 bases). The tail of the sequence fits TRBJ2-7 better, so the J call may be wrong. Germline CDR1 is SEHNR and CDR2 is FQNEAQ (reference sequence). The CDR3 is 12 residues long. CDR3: CASSRGLVEQYF. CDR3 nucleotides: TGTGCCAGCAGCCGGGGGTTGGTCGAGCAGTACTTC.

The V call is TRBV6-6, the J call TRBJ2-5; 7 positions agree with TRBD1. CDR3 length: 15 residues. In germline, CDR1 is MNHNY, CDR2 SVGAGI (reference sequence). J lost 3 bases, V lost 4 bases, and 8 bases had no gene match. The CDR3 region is CASSFAGTVEETQYF. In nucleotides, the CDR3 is TGTGCCAGCAGTTTCGCCGGGACAGTTGAAGAGACCCAGTACTTC.

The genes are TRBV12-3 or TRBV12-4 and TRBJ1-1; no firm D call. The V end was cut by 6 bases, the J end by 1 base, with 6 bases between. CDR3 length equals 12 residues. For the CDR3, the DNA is TGTGCCAGCAGCACTTGGAACACTGAAGCTTTCTTT. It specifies CASSTWNTEAFF.

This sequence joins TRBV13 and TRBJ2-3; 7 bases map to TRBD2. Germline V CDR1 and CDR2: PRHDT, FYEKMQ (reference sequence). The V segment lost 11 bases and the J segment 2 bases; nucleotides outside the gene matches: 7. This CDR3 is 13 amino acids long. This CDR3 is CASGAGDTDTQYF. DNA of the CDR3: TGTGCCTCCGGCGCGGGGGACACAGATACGCAGTATTTT. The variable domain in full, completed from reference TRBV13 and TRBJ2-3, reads AAGVIQSPRHLIKEKRETATLKCYPIPRHDTVYWYQQGPGQDPQFLISFYEKMQSDKGSIPDRFSAQQFSDYHSELNMSSLELGDSALYFCASGAGDTDTQYFGPGTRLTVL.

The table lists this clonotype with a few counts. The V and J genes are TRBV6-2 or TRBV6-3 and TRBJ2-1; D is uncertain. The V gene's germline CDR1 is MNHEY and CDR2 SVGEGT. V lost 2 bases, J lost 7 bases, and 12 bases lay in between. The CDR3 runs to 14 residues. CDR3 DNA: TGTGCCAGCAGTTACCGGGCAACCTTAAATGAGCAGTTCTTC. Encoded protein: CASSYRATLNEQFF.

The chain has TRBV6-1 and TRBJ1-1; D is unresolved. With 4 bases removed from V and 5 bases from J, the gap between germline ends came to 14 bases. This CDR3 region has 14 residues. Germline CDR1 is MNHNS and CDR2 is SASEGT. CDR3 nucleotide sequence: TGTGCCAGCAGTGTCGAGGCCTTCAGAACTGAAGCTTTCTTT. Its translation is CASSVEAFRTEAFF.